These T cell receptor beta chains were read from a single sample in a study of T cell changes during pregnancy in multiple sclerosis. Libraries were prepared by immunoSEQ multiplex PCR; TCRdb keeps only in-frame clonotypes and omits some of them. In the table there are 55,000 to 65,000 clones, about 92% of which are singletons. Sample: peripheral blood, taken in the first trimester of pregnancy. Receptor source: a female donor with multiple sclerosis, enrolled in a pregnancy study. Both conserved end residues are part of each CDR3. D genes are given only for firm matches. Clone sizes are given selectively: once, few, many, or a class where the clone is expanded.

>NA|TRBD1|TRBJ2-7|TRBV7-6
TGTGCCAGCAGCTCAAACCCTCTCCGGGACAGTCCGTACGAGCAGTACTTC
CASSSNPLRDSPYEQYF
>NA|NA|TRBJ2-2|TRBV7-7
TGTGCCAGCAGCTTAGTTCCGGGTTTCGGCGGGGAGCTGTTTTTT
CASSLVPGFGGELFF
>NA|TRBD1|TRBJ1-2|TRBV4-3
TGCGCCAGCAGCCAAGAGTGGCAGGGGGCGGGCTACACCTTC
CASSQEWQGAGYTF
>NA|NA|TRBJ1-1|TRBV10-3
TGTGCCATCAGGCTACAGGGAATCGGTAGCACTGAAGCTTTCTTT
CAIRLQGIGSTEAFF
>NA|NA|TRBJ2-7|TRBV7-3
TGTGCCAGCAGCTTAATTTCTGGGGGGGAGCAGTACTTC
CASSLISGGEQYF
>NA|TRBD2|TRBJ2-2|TRBV30
TGTGCCTGGGCCTTCCCTATAGCGGGGAGACTTACCGGGGAGCTGTTTTTT
CAWAFPIAGRLTGELFF
>NA|NA|TRBJ2-3|TRBV7-2
TGTGCCAGCAGCTTCGGCGGGAGCACAGATACGCAGTATTTT
CASSFGGSTDTQYF
>NA|NA|TRBJ2-1|TRBV7-2
TGTGCCAGCAGCTTAGATGGGGGCGCCTACAATGAGCAGTTCTTC
CASSLDGGAYNEQFF
>NA|NA|TRBJ2-2|TRBV10-3
TGTGCCGCCGCACAGGGTACGGGGGAGCTGTTTTTT
CAAAQGTGELFF
>NA|NA|TRBJ1-1|TRBV18
TGTGCCAGCTCACGGGAGGGACTCACTGAAGCTTTCTTT
CASSREGLTEAFF
>NA|NA|TRBJ1-2|TRBV7-9
TGTGCCAGCACCCTGGACAGCTATGGCTACACCTTC
CASTLDSYGYTF
>NA|NA|TRBJ2-1|TRBV11-3
TGTGCCAGCAGCTTATCGGCAGGGGATAATGAGCAGTTCTTC
CASSLSAGDNEQFF
>few|NA|TRBJ1-2|TRBV6-5
TGTGCCAGCAGTTCTGGGGGGGGGCGAGGCTACACCTTC
CASSSGGGRGYTF
>NA|TRBD1|TRBJ1-1|TRBV6-5
TGTGCCAGCAGTTATTTCCGAGGGACAGGGTCCACTGAAGCTTTCTTT
CASSYFRGTGSTEAFF
>once|TRBD1|TRBJ2-2|TRBV14
TGTGCCAGCAGGCCGACAGGGGGCCCCGGGGAGCTGTTTTTT
CASRPTGGPGELFF
>NA|TRBD2|TRBJ2-3|TRBV2
TGTGCCAGCGGACCACTAGCGGGCACAGATACGCAGTATTTT
CASGPLAGTDTQYF
>NA|NA|TRBJ1-3|TRBV15
TGTGCCACCAGCAGAGACGGGTGGGCCATATATTTT
CATSRDGWAIYF
>NA|TRBD1|TRBJ2-7|TRBV7-2
TGTGCCAGCAGCTCGGGGGACAGGGGGCTCTACGAGCAGTACTTC
CASSSGDRGLYEQYF
>NA|NA|TRBJ2-1|TRBV7-9
TGTGCCAGCAGCCGAACAGCCTACAATGAGCAGTTCTTC
CASSRTAYNEQFF